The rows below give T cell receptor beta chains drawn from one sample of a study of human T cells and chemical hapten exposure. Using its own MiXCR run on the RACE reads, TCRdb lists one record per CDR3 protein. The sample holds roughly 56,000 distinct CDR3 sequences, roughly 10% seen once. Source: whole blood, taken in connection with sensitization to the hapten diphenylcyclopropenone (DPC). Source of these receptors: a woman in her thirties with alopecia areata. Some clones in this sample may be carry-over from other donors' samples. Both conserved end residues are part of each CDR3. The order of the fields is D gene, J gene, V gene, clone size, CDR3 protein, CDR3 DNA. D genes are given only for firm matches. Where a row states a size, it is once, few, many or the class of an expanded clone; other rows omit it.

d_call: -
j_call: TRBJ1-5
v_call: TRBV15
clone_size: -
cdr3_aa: CATSNWDIGSNQPQHF
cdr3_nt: TGTGCCACCAGCAATTGGGACATCGGTAGCAATCAGCCCCAGCATTTT

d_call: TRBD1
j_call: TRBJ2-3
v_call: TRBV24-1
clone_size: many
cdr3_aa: CATSDSQGTDTQYF
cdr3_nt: TGTGCCACCAGTGACTCACAGGGGACAGATACGCAGTATTTT

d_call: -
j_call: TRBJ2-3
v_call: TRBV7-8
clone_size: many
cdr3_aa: CASSFRRGAGTDTQYF
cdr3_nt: TGTGCCAGCAGCTTTCGACGGGGGGCCGGCACAGATACGCAGTATTTT

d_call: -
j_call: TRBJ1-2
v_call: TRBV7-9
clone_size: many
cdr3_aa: CASTPLGENYGYTF
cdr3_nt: TGTGCCAGCACCCCCCTAGGGGAAAACTATGGCTACACCTTC

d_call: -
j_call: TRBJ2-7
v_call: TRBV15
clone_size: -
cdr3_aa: CATSRDRLAAYEQYF
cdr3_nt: TGTGCCACCAGCAGAGATCGGCTAGCCGCCTACGAGCAGTACTTC

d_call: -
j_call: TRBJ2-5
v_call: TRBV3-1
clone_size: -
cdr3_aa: CASSPWDEETQYF
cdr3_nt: TGTGCCAGCAGCCCCTGGGATGAGGAGACCCAGTACTTC

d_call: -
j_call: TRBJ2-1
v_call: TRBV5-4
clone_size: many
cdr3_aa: CASSLWDFSYNEQFF
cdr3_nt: TGTGCCAGCAGCTTATGGGACTTTTCCTACAATGAGCAGTTCTTC

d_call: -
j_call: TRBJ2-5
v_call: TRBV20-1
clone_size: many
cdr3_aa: CSATHRGQETQYF
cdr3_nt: TGCAGTGCTACGCATCGGGGACAAGAGACCCAGTACTTC

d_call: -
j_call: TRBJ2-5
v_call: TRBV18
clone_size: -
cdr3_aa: CASSKSGSDGHQYF
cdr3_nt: TGTGCCAGCTCAAAAAGCGGTAGCGACGGACACCAGTACTTC

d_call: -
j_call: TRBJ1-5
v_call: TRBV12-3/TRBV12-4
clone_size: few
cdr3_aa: CASSLAGDSDQPQHF
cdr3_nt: TGTGCCAGCAGTTTAGCCGGGGATAGTGATCAGCCCCAGCATTTT

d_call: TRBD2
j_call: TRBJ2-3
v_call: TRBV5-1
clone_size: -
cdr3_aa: CASSGGTSGGDTQYF
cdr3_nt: TGCGCCAGCAGCGGGGGGACTAGCGGGGGAGATACGCAGTATTTT

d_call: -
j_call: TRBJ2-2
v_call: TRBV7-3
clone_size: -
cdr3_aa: CASSLSGNTGELFF
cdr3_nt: TGTGCCAGCAGCTTAAGCGGAAACACCGGGGAGCTGTTTTTT

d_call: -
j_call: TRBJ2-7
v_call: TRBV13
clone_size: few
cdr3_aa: CASSLLPRPGRPYEQYF
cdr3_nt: TGTGCCAGCAGCTTATTACCCCGACCGGGCAGGCCCTACGAGCAGTACTTC

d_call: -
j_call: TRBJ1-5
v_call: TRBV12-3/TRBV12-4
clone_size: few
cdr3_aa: CASSPRNQPQHF
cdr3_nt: TGTGCCAGCAGTCCCCGCAATCAGCCCCAGCATTTT

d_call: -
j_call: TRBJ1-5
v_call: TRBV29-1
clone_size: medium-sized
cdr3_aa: CSVEVTGESNQPQHF
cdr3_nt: TGCAGCGTTGAAGTAACCGGGGAAAGCAATCAGCCCCAGCATTTT

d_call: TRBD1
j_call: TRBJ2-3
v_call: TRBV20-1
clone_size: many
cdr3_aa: CSAKGQGASTDTQYF
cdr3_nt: TGCAGTGCTAAAGGACAGGGGGCAAGCACAGATACGCAGTATTTT

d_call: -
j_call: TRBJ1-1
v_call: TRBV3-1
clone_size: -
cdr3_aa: CASSIGYTEAFF
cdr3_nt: TGTGCCAGCAGCATAGGGTACACTGAAGCTTTCTTT

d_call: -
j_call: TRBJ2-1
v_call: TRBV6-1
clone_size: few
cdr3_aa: CASSQAGSSYNEQFF
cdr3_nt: TGTGCCAGCAGTCAAGCGGGCTCCTCCTACAATGAGCAGTTCTTC

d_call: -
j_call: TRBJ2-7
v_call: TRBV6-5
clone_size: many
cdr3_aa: CASSSPGQGFYEQYF
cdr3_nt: TGTGCCAGCAGTTCGCCCGGCCAGGGATTCTACGAGCAGTACTTC

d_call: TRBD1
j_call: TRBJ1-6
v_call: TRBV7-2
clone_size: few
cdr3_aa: CASSLHRGNSPLHF
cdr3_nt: TGTGCCAGCAGCTTACACAGGGGCAATTCACCCCTCCACTTT

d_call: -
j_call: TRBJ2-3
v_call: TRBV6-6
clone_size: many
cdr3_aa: CASTAGRAPDTQYF
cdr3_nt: TGTGCCAGCACCGCCGGGAGAGCGCCAGATACGCAGTATTTT

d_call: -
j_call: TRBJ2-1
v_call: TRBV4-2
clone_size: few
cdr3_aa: CASSQGGGPYNEQFF
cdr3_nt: TGTGCCAGCAGCCAAGGCGGGGGCCCCTACAATGAGCAGTTCTTC

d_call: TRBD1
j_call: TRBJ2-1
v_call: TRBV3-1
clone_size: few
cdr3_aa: CASSQRTGMNEQFF
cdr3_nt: TGTGCCAGCAGCCAAAGGACAGGGATGAATGAGCAGTTCTTC

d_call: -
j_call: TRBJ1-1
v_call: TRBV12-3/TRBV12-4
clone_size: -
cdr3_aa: CASSLGDTEAFF
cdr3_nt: TGTGCCAGCAGTTTGGGGGACACTGAAGCTTTCTTT

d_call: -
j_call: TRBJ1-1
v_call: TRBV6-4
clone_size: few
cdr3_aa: CASSGPQGEAFF
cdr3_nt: TGTGCCAGCAGTGGGCCACAGGGTGAAGCTTTCTTT

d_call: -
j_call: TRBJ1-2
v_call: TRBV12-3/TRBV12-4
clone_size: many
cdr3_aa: CASSRTLYGYTF
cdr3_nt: TGTGCCAGCAGCAGGACCCTCTATGGCTACACCTTC

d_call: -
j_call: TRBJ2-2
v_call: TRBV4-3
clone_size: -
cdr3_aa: CASSLESRTGELFF
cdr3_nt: TGCGCCAGCAGCCTCGAGAGTCGCACCGGGGAGCTGTTTTTT

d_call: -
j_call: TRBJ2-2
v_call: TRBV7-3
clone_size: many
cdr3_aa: CASSLDGLNTGELFF
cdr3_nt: TGTGCCAGCAGCTTAGATGGACTTAACACCGGGGAGCTGTTTTTT

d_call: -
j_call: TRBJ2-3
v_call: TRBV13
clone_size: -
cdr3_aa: CASARQGRPDTQYF
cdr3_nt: TGTGCCAGCGCCCGGCAGGGCCGACCAGATACGCAGTATTTT

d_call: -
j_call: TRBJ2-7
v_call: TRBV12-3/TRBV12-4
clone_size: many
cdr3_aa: CASSSRNFIGEQYF
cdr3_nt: TGTGCCAGCAGCTCGCGGAACTTTATTGGGGAGCAGTACTTC

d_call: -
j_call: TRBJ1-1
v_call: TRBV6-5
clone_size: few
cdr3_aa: CASSYGVGSRNTEAFF
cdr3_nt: TGTGCCAGCAGTTACGGCGTGGGGTCCAGGAACACTGAAGCTTTCTTT

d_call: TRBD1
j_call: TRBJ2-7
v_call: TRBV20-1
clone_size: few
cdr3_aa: CSASPGQAVYEQYF
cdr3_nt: TGCAGTGCTAGCCCGGGACAGGCGGTTTACGAGCAGTACTTC

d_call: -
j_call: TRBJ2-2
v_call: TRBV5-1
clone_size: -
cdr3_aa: CASSLAGLNTGELFF
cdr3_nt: TGCGCCAGCAGCTTGGCAGGGCTAAACACCGGGGAGCTGTTTTTT

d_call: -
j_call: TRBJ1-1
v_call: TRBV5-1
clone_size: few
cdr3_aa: CASSRSGAVNTEAFF
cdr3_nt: TGCGCCAGCAGCAGAAGCGGGGCAGTGAACACTGAAGCTTTCTTT

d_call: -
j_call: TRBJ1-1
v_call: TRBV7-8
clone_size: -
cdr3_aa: CASSLEDRRTLNTEAFF
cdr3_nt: TGTGCCAGCAGCTTAGAGGACAGACGAACCTTGAACACTGAAGCTTTCTTT

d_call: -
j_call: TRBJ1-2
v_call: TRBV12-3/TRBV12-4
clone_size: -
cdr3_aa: CASSFWGGINYGYTF
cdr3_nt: TGTGCCAGCAGTTTCTGGGGGGGCATCAACTATGGCTACACCTTC

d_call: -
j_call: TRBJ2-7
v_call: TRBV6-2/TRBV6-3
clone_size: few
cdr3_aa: CASSYGETYEQYF
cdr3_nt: TGTGCCAGCAGTTATGGGGAGACCTACGAGCAGTACTTC

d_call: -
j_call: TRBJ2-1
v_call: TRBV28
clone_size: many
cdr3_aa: CASSFRPRVYNEQFF
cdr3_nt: TGTGCCAGCAGTTTCAGACCAAGAGTTTACAATGAGCAGTTCTTC

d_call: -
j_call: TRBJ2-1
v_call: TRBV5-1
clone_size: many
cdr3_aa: CASSLETVSNEQFF
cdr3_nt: TGCGCCAGCAGCTTGGAGACAGTATCCAATGAGCAGTTCTTC

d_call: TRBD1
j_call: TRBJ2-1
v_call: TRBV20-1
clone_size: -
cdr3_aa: CSVPGTGANNEQFF
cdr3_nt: TGCAGTGTGCCCGGGACAGGGGCCAACAATGAGCAGTTCTTC

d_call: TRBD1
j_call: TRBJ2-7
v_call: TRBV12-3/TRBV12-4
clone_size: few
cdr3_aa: CASSPTGGQVREQYF
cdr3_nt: TGTGCCAGCAGTCCTACAGGGGGCCAGGTGAGAGAGCAGTACTTC

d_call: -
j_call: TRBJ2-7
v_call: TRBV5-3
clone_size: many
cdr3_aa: CARNSGGNTKDCSYEQYF
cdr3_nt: TGTGCCAGAAATTCCGGAGGAAACACTAAGGACTGCTCCTACGAGCAGTACTTC

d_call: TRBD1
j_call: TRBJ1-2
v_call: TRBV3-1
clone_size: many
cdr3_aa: CASSQGRGNAYGYTF
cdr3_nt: TGTGCCAGCAGCCAAGGCAGGGGGAACGCCTATGGCTACACCTTC

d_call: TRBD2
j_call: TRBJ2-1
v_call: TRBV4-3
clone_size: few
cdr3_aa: CASSQDPSGGDYNEQFF
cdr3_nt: TGCGCCAGCAGCCAAGATCCTAGCGGGGGTGATTACAATGAGCAGTTCTTC

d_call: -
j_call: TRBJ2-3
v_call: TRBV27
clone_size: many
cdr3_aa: CADYLDSTDTQYF
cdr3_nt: TGTGCCGATTATTTGGACAGCACAGATACGCAGTATTTT

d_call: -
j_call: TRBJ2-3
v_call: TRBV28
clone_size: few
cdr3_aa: CASREGGPDTQYF
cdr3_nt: TGTGCCAGCAGAGAGGGGGGTCCAGATACGCAGTATTTT

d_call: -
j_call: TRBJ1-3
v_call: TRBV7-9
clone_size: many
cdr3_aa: CASSSPAGTTNRNTIYF
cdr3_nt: TGTGCCAGCAGCTCGCCAGCCGGGACCACGAATCGAAACACCATATATTTT

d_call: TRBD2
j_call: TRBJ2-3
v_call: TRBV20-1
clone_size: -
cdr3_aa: CSLTSGGSDTQYF
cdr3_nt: TGCAGTCTCACTAGCGGGGGGTCGGATACGCAGTATTTT

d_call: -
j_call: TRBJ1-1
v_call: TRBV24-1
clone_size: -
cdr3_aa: CATSGRDTEAFF
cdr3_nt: TGTGCCACCAGTGGACGGGACACTGAAGCTTTCTTT

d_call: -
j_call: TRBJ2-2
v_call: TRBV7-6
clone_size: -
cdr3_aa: CASESTGELFF
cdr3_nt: TGTGCAAGCGAGTCCACCGGGGAGCTGTTTTTT